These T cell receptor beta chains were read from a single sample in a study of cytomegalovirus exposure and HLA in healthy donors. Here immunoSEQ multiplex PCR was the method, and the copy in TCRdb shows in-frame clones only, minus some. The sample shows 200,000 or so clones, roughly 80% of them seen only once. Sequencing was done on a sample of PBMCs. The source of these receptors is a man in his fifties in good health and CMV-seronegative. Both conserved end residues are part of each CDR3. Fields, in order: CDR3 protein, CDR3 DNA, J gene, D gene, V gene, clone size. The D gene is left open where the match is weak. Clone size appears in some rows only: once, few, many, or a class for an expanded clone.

CASSSGRGRQGRGETQYF,TGTGCCAGCAGCTCCGGGAGGGGGCGACAGGGTAGGGGAGAGACCCAGTACTTC,TRBJ2-5,-,TRBV5-4,-
CASSPHERRTDTQYF,TGTGCCAGCAGCCCGCATGAGAGGCGCACAGATACGCAGTATTTT,TRBJ2-3,-,TRBV4-2,-
CASSQEYRGLKETQYF,TGCGCCAGCAGCCAAGAATACAGGGGATTAAAAGAGACCCAGTACTTC,TRBJ2-5,TRBD1,TRBV4-3,-
CASSKQGYEQYF,TGTGCCAGTAGTAAACAGGGCTACGAGCAGTACTTC,TRBJ2-7,-,TRBV19,-
CASSLGGTGADTQYF,TGTGCCAGCAGCCTAGGGGGGACAGGGGCCGATACGCAGTATTTT,TRBJ2-3,TRBD1,TRBV7-2,-
CASRETGGASRGYTF,TGTGCCAGCAGGGAAACAGGGGGCGCCTCGCGTGGCTACACCTTC,TRBJ1-2,TRBD1,TRBV2,-
CASSQDRAGGKPLHF,TGCGCCAGCAGCCAAGACCGGGCGGGGGGGAAACCCCTCCACTTT,TRBJ1-6,-,TRBV4-3,-
CASNGQGGTGELFF,TGCGCCAGCAATGGACAGGGAGGGACCGGGGAGCTGTTTTTT,TRBJ2-2,-,TRBV5-1,-
CASSPEGQGAEAFF,TGTGCCAGCAGCCCTGAGGGACAGGGCGCTGAAGCTTTCTTT,TRBJ1-1,TRBD1,TRBV9,-
CASSLAPGGTFYGYTF,TGTGCCAGCAGCTTAGCCCCCGGGGGGACGTTCTATGGCTACACCTTC,TRBJ1-2,-,TRBV11-2,-
CASSPYNLGQGLFTGNTIYF,TGTGCCAGCTCACCATATAATTTGGGACAGGGTTTATTCACCGGAAACACCATATATTTT,TRBJ1-3,TRBD1,TRBV18,-
CASSEATLDF,TGTGCCAGCAGTGAAGCTACTCTGGATTTT,TRBJ2-3,-,TRBV2,-
CASSVDSYNEQFF,TGTGCCAGCAGCGTGGACAGCTACAATGAGCAGTTCTTC,TRBJ2-1,-,TRBV9,-
CATRGDSYNEQFF,TGTGCCACCAGGGGCGACTCCTACAATGAGCAGTTCTTC,TRBJ2-1,-,TRBV15,-
CASSSIHEQYF,TGTGCCAGCAGCTCTATTCATGAGCAGTACTTC,TRBJ2-7,-,TRBV7-9,-
CASSNRDRGNAEAFF,TGCGCCAGCAGCAACCGGGACAGAGGGAACGCTGAAGCTTTCTTT,TRBJ1-1,TRBD1,TRBV5-1,-
CASSLAAGGPDTQYF,TGTGCCAGCAGCTTAGCAGCGGGGGGCCCAGATACGCAGTATTTT,TRBJ2-3,TRBD2,TRBV7-9,-
CASSEAGQGNEQYF,TGTGCCAGCAGCGAGGCGGGACAGGGGAACGAGCAGTACTTC,TRBJ2-7,TRBD1,TRBV9,-
CASSISSRGYQPQHF,TGTGCCAGTAGTATTAGCTCCAGGGGGTACCAGCCCCAGCATTTT,TRBJ1-5,TRBD1,TRBV19,-
CASSQGSSGANVLTF,TGCGCCAGCAGCCAAGGTAGCTCTGGGGCCAACGTCCTGACTTTC,TRBJ2-6,-,TRBV4-3,-
CASSQAGGWNSPLHF,TGCGCCAGCAGCCAGGCAGGGGGCTGGAATTCACCCCTCCACTTT,TRBJ1-6,TRBD1,TRBV4-3,-
CASMTGRANYGYTF,TGTGCCAGCATGACAGGGAGAGCTAACTATGGCTACACCTTC,TRBJ1-2,TRBD1,TRBV2,-
CASSLSRGNTEAFF,TGTGCCAGCAGCTTATCCCGGGGGAACACTGAAGCTTTCTTT,TRBJ1-1,-,TRBV7-8,-
CASSLAGRLKETQYF,TGTGCCAGCAGCTTAGCGGGGCGGCTGAAGGAGACCCAGTACTTC,TRBJ2-5,-,TRBV7-2,-
CASSLLSRGNTGELFF,TGCGCCAGCAGCTTGCTCAGTAGGGGGAACACCGGGGAGCTGTTTTTT,TRBJ2-2,-,TRBV5-1,-
CASSPNESGGPYNEQFF,TGCGCCAGCAGCCCAAACGAAAGCGGGGGGCCTTACAATGAGCAGTTCTTC,TRBJ2-1,TRBD2,TRBV5-1,-
CASSYSQGWSTEAFF,TGTGCCAGCAGTTACTCCCAGGGGTGGAGCACTGAAGCTTTCTTT,TRBJ1-1,-,TRBV6-5,-
CASSLPLRGRFEKLFF,TGTGCCAGCAGCTTACCTTTAAGGGGGCGGTTCGAAAAACTGTTTTTT,TRBJ1-4,TRBD1,TRBV7-8,few
CSAIRDSLYNEQFF,TGCAGCGCCATCCGGGACAGCCTATACAATGAGCAGTTCTTC,TRBJ2-1,TRBD1,TRBV29-1,-
CASSLAKARYYGYTF,TGTGCCAGCAGCTTGGCCAAAGCGCGGTACTATGGCTACACCTTC,TRBJ1-2,-,TRBV5-6,-
CASSESRTGKRTGELFF,TGTGCCAGCAGTGAATCCCGGACAGGGAAAAGAACCGGGGAGCTGTTTTTT,TRBJ2-2,TRBD1,TRBV6-1,few
CASSPPQSKYGYTF,TGTGCCAGCTCACCGCCACAGTCGAAATATGGCTACACCTTC,TRBJ1-2,-,TRBV18,-
CASTGGVSNTGELFF,TGTGCCAGCACTGGGGGCGTATCGAACACCGGGGAGCTGTTTTTT,TRBJ2-2,-,TRBV7-6,-
CASSLRGTASYEQYF,TGCGCCAGCAGTCTACGAGGGACTGCCTCCTACGAGCAGTACTTC,TRBJ2-7,-,TRBV5-1,-
CASSFMGGDAYTQYF,TGTGCCAGCAGCTTCATGGGGGGGGACGCATATACGCAGTATTTT,TRBJ2-3,TRBD2,TRBV7-8,few
CSSSSGGYSRTNEKLFF,TGTTCCAGCAGCTCGGGTGGATATTCCCGAACTAATGAAAAACTGTTTTTT,TRBJ1-4,-,TRBV7-9,-
CASSLALGYTF,TGTGCCAGCAGCTTGGCCCTTGGCTACACCTTC,TRBJ1-2,-,TRBV5-8,few
CASSRDREEDEQYF,TGTGCCAGCAGCAGGGACAGGGAGGAGGACGAGCAGTACTTC,TRBJ2-7,TRBD1,TRBV7-9,-
CASSLRGRADEQFF,TGTGCCAGCAGTTTAAGGGGGAGAGCCGATGAGCAGTTCTTC,TRBJ2-1,-,TRBV27,-
CAISGGTGDTDTQYF,TGTGCCATCAGTGGTGGGACAGGAGACACAGATACGCAGTATTTT,TRBJ2-3,TRBD1,TRBV10-3,-
CAWSRGQGVTAFF,TGTGCCTGGAGCCGGGGACAGGGGGTTACGGCTTTCTTT,TRBJ1-1,TRBD1,TRBV30,-
CASSLERGERQYF,TGTGCCAGCAGCTTGGAGCGGGGGGAACGGCAGTACTTC,TRBJ2-7,TRBD2,TRBV5-4,few
CASSPRRVNTGELFF,TGCGCCAGCAGCCCTCGGAGAGTGAACACCGGGGAGCTGTTTTTT,TRBJ2-2,-,TRBV5-1,-